This TCR beta chain originates from a study of T cell repertoires in cytomegalovirus infection. Study-wide results and caveats: Of the TCR beta families, the public ones yielded a cumulative frequency that identified carriers of CMV plus the relevant HLA.

TCRdb redid the calling of the reads with MiXCR, one entry per CDR3 protein. The table lists 200,000 to 300,000 distinct CDR3 sequences, 12% of them singletons, with 1.5% to 2% in the top ten. The V gene's germline CDR1 is DFQATT and CDR2 SNEGSKA (reference sequence). This CDR3 spans 15 amino acids. Trimming shortened V by 5 bases and J by 0 bases, and 15 bases separated the two germline ends. Regarding this clonotype: No antigen is known for it.

This chain connects TRBV20-1 to TRBJ2-3, with unresolved D. The origin of this receptor is a human donor in good health (CMV status not recorded). Some clones in this sample may be carry-over from other donors' samples. Sequences were obtained from PBMCs. CDR3 amino acids: CSAASRHQSTDTQYF. As DNA, the CDR3 is TGCAGTGCTGCCTCTCGACACCAAAGCACAGATACGCAGTATTTT.